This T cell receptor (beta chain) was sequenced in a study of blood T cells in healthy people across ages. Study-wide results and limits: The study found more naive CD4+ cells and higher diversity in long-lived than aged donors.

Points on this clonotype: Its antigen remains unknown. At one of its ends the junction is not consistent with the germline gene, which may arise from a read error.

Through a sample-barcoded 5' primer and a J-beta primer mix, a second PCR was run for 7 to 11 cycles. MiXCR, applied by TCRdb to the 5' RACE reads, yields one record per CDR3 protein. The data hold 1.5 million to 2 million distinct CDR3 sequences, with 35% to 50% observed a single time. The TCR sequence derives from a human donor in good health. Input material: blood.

CDR3 in DNA: TGTGCCAGCAGGGGGGCTCCGGGACAGGGTTACAATAAGCAGTTCTTC. Protein product: CASRGAPGQGYNKQFF. This chain joins TRBV12-3 or TRBV12-4 and TRBJ2-1; TRBD1 aligns across 9 bases. CDR3 length: 16 amino acids.